Detailed here is one T cell receptor beta chain. Antigen: not known. This CDR3 comprises 15 residues. V lost 0 bases, J lost 2 bases, and 2 bases stayed unmatched. Germline lookup yields CDR1 GTSNPN and CDR2 SVGIG (reference sequence). Once RNA had been extracted, it was reverse transcribed into cDNA to act as the sequencing template. This table comes from immunoSEQ multiplex PCR, and its TCRdb copy is limited to in-frame clones, with some not included. The repertoire has about 190,000 clones, approximately 56% of them found once; the top ten carry about 0.69%. The source of the sample is a study of CD8+ T cells in alopecia areata. The overall study: Using the percentage of affected scalp area, treated patients' severity was scored.

Treatment here: oral pan-JAK inhibitor, 5-10 mg twice daily. Points from the study as a whole: Scalp clonality dropped significantly under tofacitinib, as did expanded CD8+ top-100 clones. Numerous clones, expanded in lesions, remained in scalp and blood during tofacitinib.

The sample here was CD4+ T cells sorted from blood, taken at week 4, from a patient treated with tofacitinib. The chain recombines TRBV30 with TRBJ2-1; 9 nucleotides match TRBD1. The source is a human donor with alopecia areata. The CDR3 loop reads CAWSVRQGAYNEQFF. The DNA for the CDR3 is TGTGCCTGGAGTGTAAGACAGGGGGCCTACAATGAGCAGTTCTTC.